The next 26 T cell receptor beta chains were all read from a single sample in a study of human T cells and chemical hapten exposure. The time point was: patch test 1, 2 weeks after DPC sensitization. The treatment is: therapeutic diphenylcyclopropenone sensitization with weekly scalp DPC. TCRdb re-analysed the RACE reads in MiXCR, keeping a single row per CDR3 protein. Here the sample spans tens of thousands of distinct CDR3 sequences, approximately 12% being singletons. The sequencing used whole blood, collected in connection with sensitization to the hapten diphenylcyclopropenone (DPC). The receptors here all came from a woman between 50 and 59 years old with alopecia areata. Some clones in this sample may be carry-over from other donors' samples.

This clonotype occurred a few times. The rearrangement joins TRBV7-2 to TRBJ2-1; 10 bases are a match to TRBD1. Trimming cost V 3 bases and J 7 bases; bases outside gene matches: 3. This CDR3 has 14 residues. From germline, CDR1 is SGHTA and CDR2 FQGNSA. The CDR3 loop reads CASSLTGGRNEQFF. CDR3 coding DNA: TGTGCCAGCAGCTTGACAGGGGGCAGGAATGAGCAGTTCTTC.

CDR3 sequence: CASSQQGYEQYF. For the CDR3, the DNA is TGTGCCAGCAGCCAACAGGGTTACGAGCAGTACTTC. This chain uses TRBV6-2 or TRBV6-3 with TRBJ2-7; tentatively, D is TRBD1 (6 bases). V was cut by 6 bases and J by 4 bases, with 10 bases left in between. This CDR3 is 12 amino acids long. The germline CDR1 and CDR2 sequences are MNHEY and SVGEGT.

The CDR3 loop is CASSLLFGGTGELFF. The DNA of the CDR3 is TGTGCCAGCAGTTTACTGTTCGGGGGAACCGGGGAGCTGTTTTTT. The chain uses TRBV28 and TRBJ2-2; TRBD2 is a possible D gene (6 bases). The CDR3 length is 15 residues. Looked up from germline, CDR1 is MDHEN and CDR2 is SYDVKM. V lost 2 bases to trimming and J lost 5 bases, with 12 bases between them.

The CDR3 region is CASSPDRGKTQYF. In DNA form, the CDR3 reads TGTGCCAGCAGCCCTGACAGGGGGAAGACCCAGTACTTC. V and J are TRBV3-1 and TRBJ2-5; 9 nucleotides match TRBD1. Per the germline V gene, CDR1 is LGHDT and CDR2 is YNNKEL (reference sequence). Losses at the gene ends were 4 bases for V and 6 bases for J; bases not matched to a gene: 3. CDR3 size: 13 residues.

This clonotype was observed a few times. This chain joins TRBV2 and TRBJ2-3; unclear D gene. Trimming took 6 bases from V and 3 from J, leaving 4 bases between them. The CDR3 length is 11 residues. CDR1 is SNHLY, CDR2 FYNNEI, per germline. For the CDR3, the DNA is TGTGCCAGCAGAGAAACAGATACGCAGTATTTT. Amino acids: CASRETDTQYF.

This clonotype was counted at least ten times. The chain links TRBV20-1 to TRBJ1-3; D is uncertain. The CDR3 consists of 12 residues. Germline assignment: CDR1 DFQATT and CDR2 SNEGSKA (reference sequence). V was pared by 2 bases and J by 3 bases, with 5 bases between. The CDR3 coding sequence is TGCAGTGCTAGATCTATTGGAAACACCATATATTTT. Encoded protein: CSARSIGNTIYF.

This chain uses TRBV4-2 with TRBJ2-2; no clear D gene. This CDR3 spans 14 amino acids. V was pared by 1 base and J by 6 bases, with 9 bases between. From germline, CDR1 is LGHNA and CDR2 YNFKEQ. The DNA for the CDR3 is TGTGCCAGCAGCCAAGGACGCAGCCCCGGGGAGCTGTTTTTT. Amino acids: CASSQGRSPGELFF.

This clonotype has a count of ten or more. V gene TRBV7-2 combines with J gene TRBJ2-1, with 7 bases lining up with TRBD2. V was pared by 4 bases and J by 10 bases, with 16 bases of the junction left unmatched. This CDR3 has 16 residues. CDR1 and CDR2 from the germline V gene are SGHTA and FQGNSA. CDR3 sequence (DNA): TGTGCCAGCAGCTCTTCCTGGGGGGGACCCGTTAAGGAGCAGTTCTTC. It specifies CASSSSWGGPVKEQFF. The full variable domain, its missing parts supplied by reference TRBV7-2 and TRBJ2-1, is GAGVSQSPSNKVTEKGKDVELRCDPISGHTALYWYRQSLGQGLEFLIYFQGNSAPDKSGLPSDRFSAERTGGSVSTLTIQRTQQEDSAVYLCASSSSWGGPVKEQFFGPGTRLTVL.

This chain uses TRBV28 with TRBJ1-1; D not resolved. The CDR3 is 13 amino acids. Germline assignment: CDR1 MDHEN and CDR2 SYDVKM. V lost 6 bases to trimming and J lost 6 bases, with 14 bases between them. The CDR3 bases are TGTGCCAGCAGGGCGGCGGGGAATGCTGAAGCTTTCTTT. Its translation is CASRAAGNAEAFF.

V and J are TRBV2 and TRBJ1-1, with D perhaps matching TRBD1 (5 bases). Trimming removed 6 bases from V and 4 bases from J, with 12 bases in between. Germline CDR1 SNHLY, CDR2 FYNNEI. This CDR3 is 13 amino acids long. The CDR3 coding sequence is TGTGCCAGCAGCAGGGAGTGGGGCACTGAAGCTTTCTTT. Translation gives CASSREWGTEAFF.

This chain connects TRBV12-3 or TRBV12-4 to TRBJ1-5; D is ambiguous. V was trimmed by 1 base and J by 3 bases, leaving 7 bases between them. This CDR3 region has 14 residues. As DNA, the CDR3 is TGTGCCAGCAGTTTAGTGGGCTACAATCAGCCCCAGCATTTT. It is translated as CASSLVGYNQPQHF.

This clonotype was seen at least ten times. The genes are TRBV11-2 and TRBJ2-1, with 10 bases that match TRBD2. The CDR3 covers 14 residues. The germline gives CDR1 SGHAT, CDR2 FQNNGV. The ends lost 4 bases at V and 6 bases at J; junction bases unmatched: 3. The CDR3 region is CASSYSSGSNEQFF. The CDR3 nucleotides read TGTGCCAGCAGCTACTCTAGCGGGAGCAATGAGCAGTTCTTC.

The J gene is TRBJ2-7, the V gene TRBV20-1, with 7 nucleotides matching TRBD1. Germline lookup yields CDR1 DFQATT and CDR2 SNEGSKA (reference sequence). The CDR3 runs to 16 residues. The V and J ends lost 0 bases and 2 bases, in that order; junction bases with no gene match: 10. The CDR3 is CSARDEGQVKTYEQYF. Here the CDR3 DNA reads TGCAGTGCTAGAGACGAAGGACAGGTCAAGACCTACGAGCAGTACTTC.

This clonotype was counted a few times. The chain has TRBV2 and TRBJ1-2, with 8 bases aligning to TRBD1. Trimming took 6 bases from V and 0 from J; bases not matched to a gene: 6. CDR1 is SNHLY, CDR2 FYNNEI, per germline. The CDR3 loop spans 15 amino acids. This chain's CDR3 is CASSRDRGSNYGYTF. The DNA of the CDR3 is TGTGCCAGCAGCCGAGACAGGGGCTCTAACTATGGCTACACCTTC.

This clonotype was seen repeatedly, ten times or more. V usage is TRBV4-3 and J usage is TRBJ1-2; 11 bases are shared with TRBD1. V lost 3 bases to trimming and J lost 3 bases; unmatched junction nucleotides: 6. Germline assignment: CDR1 LGHNA and CDR2 YSLEER. The CDR3 contains 16 residues. CDR3 sequence (DNA): TGCGCCAGCAGCCAGGTTCCGGGACAGGGGGACTATGGCTACACCTTC. This codes for CASSQVPGQGDYGYTF.

The V and J genes are TRBV5-1 and TRBJ2-7; D possibly corresponds to TRBD2 (6 bases). The germline gives CDR1 SGHRS, CDR2 YFSETQ. This CDR3 is built from 15 residues. With 3 bases removed from V and 3 bases from J, the gap between germline ends came to 16 bases. The CDR3 DNA follows: TGCGCCAGCAGCTCCGACCGTAGCGGTAGCTACGAGCAGTACTTC. Translation: CASSSDRSGSYEQYF.

The J gene is TRBJ2-5, the V gene TRBV7-2; maybe TRBD2 (5 bases). The CDR3 has 14 amino acids. From germline, CDR1 is SGHTA and CDR2 FQGNSA. Trimming stripped 4 bases from V and 5 bases from J, with 14 bases between. CDR3 protein: CASSSGRGRETQYF. The CDR3 DNA reads TGTGCCAGCAGCTCCGGTCGGGGTCGTGAGACCCAGTACTTC.

This clonotype was picked up many times. The V and J genes are TRBV7-2 and TRBJ2-1, with D uncertain. This CDR3 contains 17 residues. Germline lookup yields CDR1 SGHTA and CDR2 FQGNSA. V lost 3 bases and J 1 base, leaving 16 bases between the germline ends. CDR3 bases: TGTGCCAGCAGCTTGAGAAGCCTGACTGGTTCCTACAATGAGCAGTTCTTC. Translation: CASSLRSLTGSYNEQFF.

This chain connects TRBV7-2 to TRBJ1-2; the match to TRBD1 covers 7 bases. The length of the CDR3 is 16 residues. With 5 bases clipped from V and 3 bases from J, the junction kept 12 bases outside the gene matches. Germline CDR1 reads SGHTA; CDR2 reads FQGNSA. The CDR3 reads CASSIRNQGDYYGYTF. The CDR3, as DNA: TGTGCCAGCAGCATCCGCAACCAGGGGGACTACTATGGCTACACCTTC. The complete variable domain, with remaining parts taken from reference TRBV7-2 and TRBJ1-2, reads GAGVSQSPSNKVTEKGKDVELRCDPISGHTALYWYRQSLGQGLEFLIYFQGNSAPDKSGLPSDRFSAERTGGSVSTLTIQRTQQEDSAVYLCASSIRNQGDYYGYTFGSGTRLTVV.

This chain connects TRBV20-1 to TRBJ1-6; no reliable D call. Trimming pared 0 bases from V and 7 bases from J, leaving 10 bases between. The CDR3 spans 14 residues. Germline V CDR1 and CDR2: DFQATT, SNEGSKA (reference sequence). For the CDR3, the DNA is TGCAGTGCTAGAGACGGGATCACCAATTCACCCCTCCACTTT. This gives the protein CSARDGITNSPLHF.

The chain uses TRBV27 and TRBJ2-3; 11 nucleotides agree with TRBD2. The V and J ends lost 3 bases and 1 base, in that order; junction bases with no gene match: 15. There are 20 residues in the CDR3. Germline CDR1 MNHEY, CDR2 SMNVEV (reference sequence). The CDR3 bases are TGTGCCAGCAGTTTCGGCCCCCCGATACTAGCGGGAGTAGGCACAGATACGCAGTATTTT. Encoded protein: CASSFGPPILAGVGTDTQYF.

The chain employs TRBV12-3 or TRBV12-4 and TRBJ2-3, with D uncertain. V lost 1 base and J lost 0, with 11 bases in between. The CDR3 totals 16 residues. The CDR3 DNA follows: TGTGCCAGCAGTTTAGACGTGGCAGGAAGCACAGATACGCAGTATTTT. Translating it yields CASSLDVAGSTDTQYF.

This clonotype was seen a handful of times. CDR3 in DNA: TGTGCCAGCAGCCAAGGGCAGGGCCGGGCCGGAAAACTGTTTTTT. Amino acids: CASSQGQGRAGKLFF. This chain connects TRBV3-1 to TRBJ1-4; tentatively, D is TRBD1 (5 bases). V shed 1 base and J shed 10 bases, with 16 bases lying between them. The CDR3 extends over 15 amino acids. In germline, CDR1 is LGHDT, CDR2 YNNKEL (reference sequence).

This sequence joins TRBV28 and TRBJ2-3; D perhaps matches TRBD1 (5 bases). Trimming cost V 5 bases and J 4 bases, with 10 bases left between them. Germline lookup yields CDR1 MDHEN and CDR2 SYDVKM. This CDR3 region has 13 residues. The CDR3 is CASSPGLADTQYF. The CDR3 nucleotides read TGTGCCAGCAGTCCAGGGCTTGCAGATACGCAGTATTTT.

This clonotype has a count of ten or more. V is TRBV29-1 and J is TRBJ2-1, with TRBD2 matching over 10 bases. This CDR3 region has 14 residues. Germline V gives CDR1 SQVTM, CDR2 ANQGSEA. The V and J ends lost 6 bases and 4 bases, in that order; junction bases with no gene match: 6. The CDR3 DNA is TGCAGCGTCGTGCTAGCGGGAGCTTACAATGAGCAGTTCTTC. Protein product: CSVVLAGAYNEQFF.

The chain combines TRBV3-1 with TRBJ1-2; no clear D gene. Germline CDR1 reads LGHDT; CDR2 reads YNNKEL (reference sequence). The CDR3 has 14 residues. V was shortened by 2 bases and J by 7 bases, with 14 bases between the two germline ends. The CDR3 region is CASSQPTRGSGYTF. The CDR3, as DNA: TGTGCCAGCAGCCAACCCACCCGGGGAAGTGGCTACACCTTC.